The 28 T cell receptor beta chains below all came from one sample that was sequenced in a study of shared clonotypes between healthy human individuals. TCRdb keeps only in-frame clones here, not all; method: immunoSEQ multiplex PCR. The sample has some 2,100,000 clones, 90% to 97% seen once. The sample was naive CD4+ T cells sorted from blood. Subset given: CD45RA+ positively selected. The receptors come from a man aged 18 to 30 in good health.

This chain uses TRBV29-1 with TRBJ1-1, with no clear D. Germline CDR1 reads SQVTM; CDR2 reads ANQGSEA. V was pared by 2 bases and J by 4 bases, with 14 bases between. The CDR3 sequence is 14 residues long. The CDR3 nucleotides read TGCAGCGTTGAACAAGGTGGGAGCCGCACTGAAGCTTTCTTT. As protein: CSVEQGGSRTEAFF.

V and J are TRBV4-1 and TRBJ2-1, with no clear D. This CDR3 has 17 residues. The germline V gene encodes CDR1 MGHRA and CDR2 YSYEKL. The V end was cut by 0 bases, the J end by 0 bases, with 12 bases between. The DNA for the CDR3 is TGCGCCAGCAGCCAAGACGAACAAAGGAGCTCCTACAATGAGCAGTTCTTC. Translating it yields CASSQDEQRSSYNEQFF.

The chain is built from TRBV5-1 and TRBJ2-2; 9 positions match TRBD1. The V gene's germline CDR1 is SGHRS and CDR2 YFSETQ. The CDR3 sequence is 15 residues long. With 3 bases clipped from V and 9 bases from J, the junction kept 9 bases outside the gene matches. CDR3 DNA sequence: TGCGCCAGCAGCTCCTGGACAGGGGCCACTCGGGAGCTGTTTTTT. It codes for CASSSWTGATRELFF.

This rearrangement joins TRBV30 to TRBJ1-3, with D maybe TRBD1 (5 bases). The V gene's germline CDR1 is GTSNPN and CDR2 SVGIG (reference sequence). The CDR3 is 14 amino acids. Trimming removed 8 bases from V and 1 base from J, with 15 bases in between. The CDR3 DNA follows: TGTGCCGGCACGAATCAGGGATCTGGAAACACCATATATTTT. Translation gives CAGTNQGSGNTIYF.

This rearrangement joins TRBV30 to TRBJ1-1, with a possible D match to TRBD1 (6 bases). The CDR3 extends over 15 amino acids. With 1 base removed from V and 5 bases from J, the gap between germline ends came to 17 bases. Germline lookup yields CDR1 GTSNPN and CDR2 SVGIG (reference sequence). This CDR3 reads CAWSDPRGGRTEAFF. In DNA form, the CDR3 reads TGTGCCTGGAGTGACCCTAGGGGGGGGCGGACTGAAGCTTTCTTT.

The V call is TRBV6-6, the J call TRBJ1-4; TRBD1 agrees at 9 bases. This CDR3 comprises 14 residues. Germline CDR1 MNHNY, CDR2 SVGAGI (reference sequence). With 6 bases clipped from V and 4 bases from J, the junction kept 3 bases outside the gene matches. The CDR3 nucleotides are TGTGCCAGCAGCGGACAGGGGCTTAATGAAAAACTGTTTTTT. The encoded protein is CASSGQGLNEKLFF.

The chain carries TRBV11-1 and TRBJ1-1, with a weak D call TRBD1 (5 bases). There are 14 residues in the CDR3. Between the trimmed V and J ends, which lost 5 bases and 0 bases, there was a span of 10 bases. The germline V gene has CDR1 SGHAT and CDR2 FQDESV (reference sequence). For the CDR3, the DNA is TGTGCCAGCAGCCTCCCCAGGGTGAACACTGAAGCTTTCTTT. Protein: CASSLPRVNTEAFF.

This sequence joins TRBV30 and TRBJ1-1; maybe TRBD1 (6 bases). With 5 bases removed from V and 1 base from J, the gap between germline ends came to 11 bases. The CDR3 contains 13 residues. The germline CDR1 and CDR2 sequences are GTSNPN and SVGIG (reference sequence). CDR3 amino acids: CAWARGRNTEAFF. The CDR3 DNA follows: TGTGCCTGGGCGAGGGGGAGGAACACTGAAGCTTTCTTT.

CDR3 region: CASSALTGGPSYGYTF. The CDR3 region has the DNA TGTGCCAGCAGTGCCCTAACAGGGGGACCCTCCTATGGCTACACCTTC. The rearrangement joins TRBV6-1 to TRBJ1-2, with 8 nucleotides matching TRBD1. With V trimmed by 4 bases and J by 4 bases, 11 bases remained unmatched. The CDR3 consists of 16 residues. Germline V CDR1 and CDR2: MNHNS, SASEGT.

The V and J genes are TRBV2 and TRBJ2-3; D is unresolved. Trimming left V 0 bases short and J 7 bases short, with 8 bases between. The CDR3 has 13 residues. Germline CDR1 is SNHLY and CDR2 is FYNNEI. The DNA of the CDR3 is TGTGCCAGCAGTGAAGCGGAAACTAATACGCAGTATTTT. This sequence encodes CASSEAETNTQYF.

The chain is built from TRBV25-1 and TRBJ1-5; possibly TRBD1 for D (6 bases). Germline V gene data show CDR1 as MGHDK and CDR2 as SYGVNS. V was shortened by 6 bases and J by 5 bases, with 14 bases between the two germline ends. The CDR3 is 14 amino acids. CDR3 in amino acids: CASRQQGSDQPQHF. DNA for the CDR3: TGTGCCAGCAGGCAACAGGGATCGGATCAGCCCCAGCATTTT.

This rearrangement joins TRBV6-5 to TRBJ2-4; the match to TRBD1 covers 7 bases. CDR3 length: 12 residues. The V gene's germline CDR1 is MNHEY and CDR2 SVGAGI. Trimming took 10 bases from V and 6 from J; bases not matched to a gene: 6. CDR3 coding DNA: TGTGCCACCGCAGGGGGTCGAAACATTCAGTACTTC. Translated: CATAGGRNIQYF.

Of note for this clone: The sample carries other DNA sequences with the same CDR3. The CDR3 DNA reads TGCGCCAGCAGCCTCGGGCAGGTCGGAAACACCATATATTTT. It yields the protein CASSLGQVGNTIYF. This sequence joins TRBV5-1 and TRBJ1-3; unclear D gene. This CDR3 spans 14 amino acids. V was clipped by 4 bases and J by 4 bases, with 12 bases between them. Per the germline V gene, CDR1 is SGHRS and CDR2 is YFSETQ. The full variable domain, its missing parts supplied by reference TRBV5-1 and TRBJ1-3, is KAGVTQTPRYLIKTRGQQVTLSCSPISGHRSVSWYQQTPGQGLQFLFEYFSETQRNKGNFPGRFSGRQFSNSRSEMNVSTLELGDSALYLCASSLGQVGNTIYFGEGSWLTVV.

V gene TRBV6-1 combines with J gene TRBJ2-2; D is ambiguous. CDR1 is MNHNS and CDR2 is SASEGT in the germline V gene. V lost 2 bases to trimming and J lost 1 base, with 8 bases between them. This CDR3 region has 15 residues. The CDR3, as DNA: TGTGCCAGCAGTGAAAGGTGGAGGAACACCGGGGAGCTGTTTTTT. Encoded protein: CASSERWRNTGELFF.

With respect to this clone: At one of its ends the junction is not consistent with the germline gene, which may arise from a read error. At the DNA level, this CDR3 is encoded by other sequences in the same sample as well. This rearrangement joins TRBV7-9 to TRBJ1-4; weak D call: TRBD1 (6 bases). This CDR3 comprises 14 residues. Germline loops: CDR1 SEHNR, CDR2 FQNEAQ (reference sequence). The CDR3 nucleotides are TGTGCCAGCAGCCTAGCTGGGGGCGGTGAAAAACTGTTTTTT. The encoded protein is CASSLAGGGEKLFF. The whole variable domain, remainder taken from reference TRBV7-9 and TRBJ1-4, is DTGVSQNPRHKITKRGQNVTFRCDPISEHNRLYWYRQTLGQGPEFLTYFQNEAQLEKSRLLSDRFSAERPKGSFSTLEIQRTEQGDSAMYLCASSLAGGGEKLFFGSGTQLSVL.

The genes are TRBV5-1 and TRBJ2-2; 10 bases are a match to TRBD2. This CDR3 region has 16 residues. Trimming at V came to 4 bases and at J to 3 bases, leaving 6 bases not matched to a gene. CDR1 is SGHRS and CDR2 is YFSETQ in the germline V gene. The CDR3 is CASSQLAGRDTGELFF. The CDR3 bases are TGCGCCAGCAGCCAACTAGCGGGGAGAGACACCGGGGAGCTGTTTTTT. The full variable domain, in which reference TRBV5-1 and TRBJ2-2 provide the parts outside the CDR3, is KAGVTQTPRYLIKTRGQQVTLSCSPISGHRSVSWYQQTPGQGLQFLFEYFSETQRNKGNFPGRFSGRQFSNSRSEMNVSTLELGDSALYLCASSQLAGRDTGELFFGEGSRLTVL.

The chain couples TRBV5-5 to TRBJ2-1, with a possible D match to TRBD1 (5 bases). Germline V CDR1 and CDR2: SGHKS, YYEKEE (reference sequence). The CDR3 extends over 15 amino acids. Trimming took off 3 bases at V and 0 bases at J, with 10 bases between the two ends. The CDR3 nucleotides read TGTGCCAGCAGCTGGGGCGCCCGCTCCTACAATGAGCAGTTCTTC. Its translation: CASSWGARSYNEQFF.

V gene TRBV6-5 combines with J gene TRBJ2-1, with 10 bases aligning to TRBD2. Germline loops: CDR1 MNHEY, CDR2 SVGAGI. The length of the CDR3 is 15 residues. V lost 6 bases, J lost 3 bases, and 5 bases stayed unmatched. The CDR3 coding sequence is TGTGCCAGCAGGCGTACTAGCGGGGTCTACAATGAGCAGTTCTTC. Translating it yields CASRRTSGVYNEQFF.

This rearrangement joins TRBV5-1 to TRBJ2-1; TRBD2 matches 10 bases. The CDR3 length is 14 residues. V lost 5 bases, J lost 4 bases, and 3 bases stayed unmatched. Germline V gene sequence: CDR1 SGHRS, CDR2 YFSETQ. CDR3 amino acids: CASRVLAGYNEQFF. CDR3 in DNA: TGCGCCAGCAGGGTACTAGCGGGGTACAATGAGCAGTTCTTC.

The rearrangement joins TRBV6-5 to TRBJ2-7; TRBD1 matches 8 bases. Germline assignment: CDR1 MNHEY and CDR2 SVGAGI. The J segment lost 3 bases and the V segment lost 1 base, leaving 2 bases of the junction unmatched. The CDR3 loop spans 14 amino acids. This CDR3 reads CASSYLGQDYEQYF. The CDR3 DNA reads TGTGCCAGCAGTTACTTGGGACAGGACTACGAGCAGTACTTC.

The chain employs TRBV5-1 and TRBJ1-2; 10 positions agree with TRBD1. The CDR3 has 14 amino acids. Germline lookup yields CDR1 SGHRS and CDR2 YFSETQ. Losses at the gene ends were 4 bases for V and 6 bases for J; bases not matched to a gene: 6. Here the CDR3 reads CASSLGGTGDGYTF. CDR3 bases: TGCGCCAGCAGCCTCGGTGGGACAGGGGATGGCTACACCTTC.

The chain links TRBV5-1 to TRBJ2-1; 9 nucleotides line up with TRBD2. The V gene end was trimmed by 1 base and the J gene end by 9 bases; junction bases not matched to a gene: 8. The germline V gene encodes CDR1 SGHRS and CDR2 YFSETQ. This CDR3 has 15 amino acids. The CDR3 loop reads CASSLTGLASPEQFF. In DNA form, the CDR3 reads TGCGCCAGCAGCTTGACGGGACTAGCCTCTCCTGAGCAGTTCTTC.

This chain uses TRBV15 with TRBJ2-2; D unresolved. Trimming left V 7 bases short and J 0 bases short, with 9 bases between. CDR3 length: 14 amino acids. Germline-derived CDR1 and CDR2 are LNHNV and YYDKDF (reference sequence). In DNA form, the CDR3 reads TGTGCCACCACAAACACCGCGAACACCGGGGAGCTGTTTTTT. It translates to CATTNTANTGELFF.

To note about this clone: Other DNA sequences within the sample encode an identical CDR3. This chain joins TRBV4-1 and TRBJ1-2; D uncertain. V was shortened by 0 bases and J by 1 base, with 6 bases between the two germline ends. The CDR3 runs 14 residues. Germline lookup yields CDR1 MGHRA and CDR2 YSYEKL. The CDR3 spells CASSQDGVNYGYTF. The CDR3 nucleotides read TGCGCCAGCAGCCAAGATGGAGTTAACTATGGCTACACCTTC.

A remark on this clone: Other DNA variants within this sample encode the same CDR3. This chain connects TRBV10-1 to TRBJ2-5; no clear D gene. With 0 bases removed from V and 7 bases from J, the gap between germline ends came to 9 bases. The CDR3 is made up of 13 amino acids. The germline CDR1 and CDR2 sequences are WNHNN and SYGVQD (reference sequence). The CDR3 is CASSESVPGTQYF. The CDR3 DNA reads as TGCGCCAGCAGTGAGTCGGTCCCCGGGACCCAGTACTTC.

In DNA form, the CDR3 reads TGCAGCGTCGACCTCCGGGGCCGGGGGACAGATACGCAGTATTTT. It codes for CSVDLRGRGTDTQYF. The chain recombines TRBV29-1 with TRBJ2-3; TRBD2 might be the D (6 bases). V was clipped by 6 bases and J by 3 bases, with 19 bases between them. Germline V lookup: CDR1 SQVTM, CDR2 ANQGSEA. This CDR3 has 15 residues.

The gene calls are TRBV6-5 and TRBJ1-1; perhaps TRBD1 as D (6 bases). Trimming cost V 0 bases and J 5 bases, with 13 bases left between them. This CDR3 region has 15 residues. Germline V gene lookup returns CDR1 MNHEY and CDR2 SVGAGI. The CDR3 spells CASSYSSRGGTEAFF. DNA of the CDR3: TGTGCCAGCAGTTACTCGTCCAGGGGTGGGACTGAAGCTTTCTTT.

CDR3 amino acids: CASSLDPTSNEQFF. CDR3 sequence (DNA): TGTGCCAGCAGCTTGGACCCAACTAGCAATGAGCAGTTCTTC. This chain connects TRBV5-4 to TRBJ2-1; possibly TRBD2 for D (5 bases). CDR3 length: 14 residues. Germline V gene lookup returns CDR1 SGHNT and CDR2 YYREEE (reference sequence). The ends were cut back, 0 bases at V and 6 bases at J, with 10 bases in the middle.